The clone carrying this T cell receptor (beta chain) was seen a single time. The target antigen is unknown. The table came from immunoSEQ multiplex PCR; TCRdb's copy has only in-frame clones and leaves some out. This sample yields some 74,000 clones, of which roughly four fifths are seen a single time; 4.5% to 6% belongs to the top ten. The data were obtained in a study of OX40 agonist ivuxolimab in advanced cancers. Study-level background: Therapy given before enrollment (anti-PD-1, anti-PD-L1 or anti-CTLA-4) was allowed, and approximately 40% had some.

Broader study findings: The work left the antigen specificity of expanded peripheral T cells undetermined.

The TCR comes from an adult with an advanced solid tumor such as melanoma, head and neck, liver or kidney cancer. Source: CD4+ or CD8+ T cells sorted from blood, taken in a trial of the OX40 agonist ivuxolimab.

Here the CDR3 reads CASSSGRGYEQYF. CDR3 in DNA: TGTGCCAGTAGTTCGGGCAGGGGGTACGAGCAGTACTTC. The chain joins TRBV19 to TRBJ2-7, with 7 bases lining up with TRBD1. CDR3 length: 13 amino acids. The V gene end was trimmed by 5 bases and the J gene end by 4 bases; junction bases not matched to a gene: 5. Germline values: CDR1 LNHDA, CDR2 SQIVND (reference sequence).